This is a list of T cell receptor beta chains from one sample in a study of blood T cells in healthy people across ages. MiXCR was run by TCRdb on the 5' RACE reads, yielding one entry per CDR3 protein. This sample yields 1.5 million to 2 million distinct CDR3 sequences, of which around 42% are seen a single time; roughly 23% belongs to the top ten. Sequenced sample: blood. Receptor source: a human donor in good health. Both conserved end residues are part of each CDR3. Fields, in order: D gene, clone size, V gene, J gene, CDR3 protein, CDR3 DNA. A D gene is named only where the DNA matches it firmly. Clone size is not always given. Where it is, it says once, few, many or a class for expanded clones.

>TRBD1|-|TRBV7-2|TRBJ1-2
CASSPGPQGAGGYTF
TGTGCCAGCAGCCCAGGCCCCCAGGGGGCTGGTGGCTACACCTTC
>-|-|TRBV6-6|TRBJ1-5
CASSPRRPVNQPQHF
TGTGCCAGCAGCCCGCGACGGCCGGTTAATCAGCCCCAGCATTTT
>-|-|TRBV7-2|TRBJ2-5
CASSLGSGGRQETQYF
TGTGCCAGCAGCTTAGGATCTGGGGGGCGGCAAGAGACCCAGTACTTC
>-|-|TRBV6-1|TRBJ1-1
CASSEPFRVGDTEAFF
TGTGCCAGCAGTGAACCGTTCCGGGTAGGTGACACTGAAGCTTTCTTT
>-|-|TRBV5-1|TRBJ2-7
CASSLGRTSEQYF
TGCGCCAGCAGCTTGGGGCGAACGAGCGAGCAGTACTTC
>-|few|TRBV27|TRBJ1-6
CASSRLALQGLNSPLHF
TGTGCCAGCAGCCGTTTAGCCCTACAGGGTTTGAATTCACCCCTCCACTTT
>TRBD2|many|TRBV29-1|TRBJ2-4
CSAVTSGGAAAKNIQYF
TGCAGCGCCGTCACTAGCGGGGGGGCGGCGGCCAAAAACATTCAGTACTTC
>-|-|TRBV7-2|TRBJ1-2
CASSLWAGDYGYTF
TGTGCCAGCAGCTTATGGGCAGGGGACTATGGCTACACCTTC
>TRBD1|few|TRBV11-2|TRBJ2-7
CASSLGTGGMPYEQYF
TGTGCCAGCAGCTTAGGGACAGGGGGTATGCCCTACGAGCAGTACTTC
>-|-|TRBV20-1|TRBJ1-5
CSARHRDRGNQPQHF
TGCAGTGCTAGACACAGGGATCGTGGCAATCAGCCCCAGCATTTT
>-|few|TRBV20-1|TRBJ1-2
CSAPLSQTTYGYTF
TGCAGTGCTCCCCTTTCGCAAACCACCTATGGCTACACCTTC
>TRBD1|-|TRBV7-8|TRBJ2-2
CASSSRYRGQNTGELFF
TGTGCCAGCAGCTCTAGATACAGGGGGCAGAACACCGGGGAGCTGTTTTTT
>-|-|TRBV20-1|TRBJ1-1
CSASSGEAFF
TGCAGTGCTTCCTCCGGTGAAGCTTTCTTT
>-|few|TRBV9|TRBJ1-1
CASSRDERRAFF
TGTGCCAGCAGCCGAGACGAGAGGCGAGCTTTCTTT
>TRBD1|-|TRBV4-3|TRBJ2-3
CASSPTGGYSADTQYF
TGCGCCAGCAGCCCTACAGGGGGCTATAGCGCAGATACGCAGTATTTT
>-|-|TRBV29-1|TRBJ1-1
CSAKSGGNTEAFF
TGCAGCGCCAAAAGTGGGGGGAACACTGAAGCTTTCTTT
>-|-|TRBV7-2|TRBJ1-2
CASSFQVGCTF
TGTGCCAGCAGCTTTCAAGTTGGCTGCACCTTC